This T cell receptor beta chain was documented in a study of cytomegalovirus exposure and HLA in healthy donors. Regarding the study as a whole: Later analysis associated a missense DCLRE1C variant with TCR beta V- and J-gene trimming. It was reportedly the case that the classifier diagnosed cytomegalovirus status with high specificity and sensitivity.

Comment on this clone: The antigen is unknown.

The primer mix had 60 Vbeta and 13 Jbeta primers. Libraries were prepared by immunoSEQ multiplex PCR; TCRdb keeps only in-frame clonotypes and omits some of them. The table shows 150,000 to 200,000 clones, with roughly 70% occurring only once. V lost 2 bases to trimming and J lost 3 bases, with 11 bases between them. This CDR3 region has 15 residues. Germline assignment: CDR1 SGHDN and CDR2 FVKESK. Sequenced input: PBMCs. This clonotype was sampled from a man aged 25 to 40 in good health and CMV-seropositive. The rearrangement joins TRBV14 to TRBJ2-1, with a tentative D call TRBD2 (6 bases). The CDR3 DNA is TGTGCCAGCAGCCAAAGACTAGGAGGCTACAATGAGCAGTTCTTC. Protein product: CASSQRLGGYNEQFF.